This T cell receptor (beta chain) was sequenced in a study of blood T cell repertoires in COVID-19. Background on the study: The analysed material was cDNA or gDNA that came from T cells, B-cell-depleted T cells, or PBMCs.

As handled by the study authors: Scientists estimated how many nucleated cells there were by amplifying reference gene primers. The table came from immunoSEQ multiplex PCR; TCRdb's copy has only in-frame clones and leaves some out. That table furnishes V, J and clone size, whereas the DNA furnished D and trimming. The sample lists approximately 230,000 clones; 80% to 90% were seen once. Trimming removed 4 bases from V and 5 bases from J; junction bases left unmatched: 4. The CDR3 has 15 residues. Germline CDR1 and CDR2: SGHKS and YYEKEE (reference sequence). This chain uses TRBV5-5 with TRBJ2-2; 11 bases fit TRBD2. Sequenced sample: peripheral blood. This sequence originates from a man older than 75 with acute or convalescent COVID-19. CDR3 residues: CASSPSGGRTGELFF. CDR3 DNA sequence: TGTGCCAGCAGCCCTAGCGGGGGGCGGACCGGGGAGCTGTTTTTT.